This T cell receptor (beta chain) was sequenced during a study of CD8 T cells in Susac syndrome. Deletions cut 6 bases from V and 3 bases from J, with 14 bases between. This CDR3 spans 14 amino acids. Germline V gene sequence: CDR1 SEHNR, CDR2 FQNEAQ (reference sequence). Random hexamers were used to reverse transcribe the RNA input (0.5 to 1 ug). TCRdb ran MiXCR on the immunoSEQ multiplex PCR reads and lists one entry per CDR3 protein. The repertoire has about 90,000 distinct CDR3 sequences, approximately 96% of them found once; the top ten carry 0.62%. The clonotype originates from a human donor with Susac syndrome. The sample taken for sequencing was CD8+ T cells from PBMCs. The chain recombines TRBV7-9 with TRBJ2-5; D is possibly TRBD1 (6 bases). CDR3 nucleotide sequence: TGTGCCAGCAGGCGTACAGGGAGTGAAGAGACCCAGTACTTC. It codes for CASRRTGSEETQYF.